This T cell receptor (beta chain) was retrieved from a study of CD8+CD57+ T cells in acquired aplastic anemia. Study as a whole: The DNA of sorted CD4+ and CD8+ cells averaged approximately 3.4 ug. Points from the study as a whole: About 30 was the count of CD8+ CDR3 sequences that patients shared with controls.

This clonotype was seen a handful of times. Its antigen is not identified. Sequenced patients had shown CD8+CD57+ cell expansion by flow cytometry. The patients, all of them, had severe acquired aplastic anemia. Untreated patients provided the blood samples, with no therapy given before sampling. This CDR3 has 16 amino acids. Trimming pared 3 bases from V and 2 bases from J, leaving 14 bases between. The germline CDR1 and CDR2 sequences are SGHTA and FQGNSA. Both TCR beta VDJ combination and CDR3 sequence profiling were carried out. Genomic DNA was the template for this profiling. TCRdb reanalysed the reads using MiXCR and keeps one entry per CDR3 protein. The repertoire includes some 180,000 distinct CDR3 sequences, around 63% of them detected once, and about 42% sits in the top ten.

The chain is built from TRBV7-2 and TRBJ2-1, with D perhaps matching TRBD1 (6 bases). The sample taken for sequencing was sorted CD4+, CD8+, or CD8+CD57+ T cells (not recorded which) from PBMCs. The sequence was collected from a human donor with aplastic anemia. The CDR3, as DNA: TGTGCCAGCAGCTTTCTCTCAGGGGCGACCTACAATGAGCAGTTCTTC. Its protein is CASSFLSGATYNEQFF.